The 26 T cell receptor beta chains given below trace back to one sample, sequenced in a study of blood T cell repertoires in COVID-19. TCRdb's copy holds only in-frame clones and misses some; the assay was immunoSEQ multiplex PCR. The sample gives some 260,000 clones, approximately 90% of which show up once; around 2.2% is in the top ten. The source material was peripheral blood. Every receptor here comes from a woman in her thirties or forties who had recovered from COVID-19.

This clone has only one observation. The genes are TRBV3-1 (or the pseudogene TRBV3-2) and TRBJ1-3; no clear D. CDR1 and CDR2 from the germline V gene are LGHDT and YNNKEL (reference sequence). The CDR3 runs to 14 residues. Trimming shortened V by 6 bases and J by 4 bases, and 13 bases separated the two germline ends. CDR3 DNA sequence: TGTGCCAGCAGTCTAAATGGAGGGGGAAACACCATATATTTT. Amino acids: CASSLNGGGNTIYF.

The J gene is TRBJ1-5, the V gene TRBV12-5; the D is unclear. V was pared by 7 bases and J by 4 bases, with 11 bases between. The CDR3 is 13 amino acids. From germline, CDR1 is LGHNT and CDR2 FRNRAP. The CDR3 loop reads CASASFSNQPQHF. The CDR3 DNA follows: TGTGCTAGTGCCTCATTTAGTAATCAGCCCCAGCATTTT. Full variable domain (rest looked up from reference TRBV12-5 and TRBJ1-5): DARVTQTPRHKVTEMGQEVTMRCQPILGHNTVFWYRQTMMQGLELLAYFRNRAPLDDSGMPKDRFSAEMPDATLATLKIQPSEPRDSAVYFCASASFSNQPQHFGDGTRLSIL.

The J gene is TRBJ2-3, the V gene TRBV19; TRBD1 matches at 8 bases. J lost 5 bases, V lost 1 base, and 8 bases had no gene match. This CDR3 has 16 amino acids. Germline V gene lookup returns CDR1 LNHDA and CDR2 SQIVND (reference sequence). The CDR3 nucleotides read TGTGCCAGTAGTATAGCCCCGGGCAGGGGGCAAGATACGCAGTATTTT. Protein sequence: CASSIAPGRGQDTQYF. The full variable domain, rest sourced from reference TRBV19 and TRBJ2-3, is DGGITQSPKYLFRKEGQNVTLSCEQNLNHDAMYWYRQDPGQGLRLIYYSQIVNDFQKGDIAEGYSVSREKKESFPLTVTSAQKNPTAFYLCASSIAPGRGQDTQYFGPGTRLTVL.

On this clone: Other nucleotide sequences in the sample specify the same CDR3. The gene calls are TRBV19 and TRBJ1-4; TRBD1 agrees at 8 bases. The CDR3 spans 14 residues. The junction had 4 bases not matched to a gene; V was cut back by 3 bases and J by 7 bases. Germline loops: CDR1 LNHDA, CDR2 SQIVND (reference sequence). CDR3 DNA sequence: TGTGCCAGTAGTATCCAGGGGGCGGGTGAAAAACTGTTTTTT. This gives the protein CASSIQGAGEKLFF.

This chain connects TRBV5-4 to TRBJ2-3; D might be TRBD2 (6 bases). Between the trimmed V and J ends, which lost 4 bases and 6 bases, there was a span of 15 bases. There are 14 residues in the CDR3. Germline V gene sequence: CDR1 SGHNT, CDR2 YYREEE (reference sequence). This chain's CDR3 is CASSAGPPSDTQYF. The CDR3 nucleotides read TGTGCCAGCAGCGCGGGACCCCCCAGCGATACGCAGTATTTT.

This clone appeared a single time. V usage is TRBV28 and J usage is TRBJ2-2, with D maybe TRBD1 (5 bases). Between the trimmed V and J ends, which lost 5 bases and 6 bases, there was a span of 10 bases. Germline CDR1 MDHEN, CDR2 SYDVKM. This CDR3 has 13 amino acids. DNA for the CDR3: TGTGCCAGCAGTCCTGACAGAGCCGGGGAGCTGTTTTTT. Protein product: CASSPDRAGELFF.

The chain is built from TRBV6-2 or TRBV6-3 and TRBJ2-7; 15 nucleotides line up with TRBD2. The trim removed 0 bases at V and 3 bases at J, leaving 3 bases unmatched. Per the germline V gene, CDR1 is MNHEY and CDR2 is SVGEGT. CDR3 length equals 17 residues. CDR3 coding DNA: TGTGCCAGCAGTTACTCCGGGACTAGCGGGAGGATCTACGAGCAGTACTTC. It codes for CASSYSGTSGRIYEQYF.

V and J are TRBV7-2 and TRBJ1-3; TRBD1 agrees at 8 bases. The length of the CDR3 is 19 residues. The J segment lost 0 bases and the V segment lost 6 bases, leaving 16 bases of the junction unmatched. CDR1 SGHTA and CDR2 FQGNSA come from the germline V gene. CDR3 in amino acids: CASSPLDRGLSYSGNTIYF. The CDR3, as DNA: TGTGCCAGCAGTCCCCTAGACAGGGGACTATCCTACTCTGGAAACACCATATATTTT.

The gene calls are TRBV30 and TRBJ1-3; 8 bases agree with TRBD1. CDR1 and CDR2 (germline): GTSNPN, SVGIG (reference sequence). CDR3 length: 14 residues. Trimming took 8 bases from V and 0 from J; bases not matched to a gene: 6. As DNA, the CDR3 is TGTGCCATTCGGACAGGGAGCTCTGGAAACACCATATATTTT. Protein sequence: CAIRTGSSGNTIYF.

This clone was picked up a small number of times. This rearrangement joins TRBV7-3 to TRBJ2-7, with TRBD2 identical over 12 bases. V lost 5 bases to trimming and J lost 6 bases; unmatched junction nucleotides: 8. This CDR3 spans 15 amino acids. Germline CDR1 is SGHTA and CDR2 is FQGTGA. The CDR3 region is CASSKRLAGVTEQYF. DNA for the CDR3: TGTGCCAGCAGCAAAAGACTAGCGGGAGTCACCGAGCAGTACTTC.

V is TRBV11-2 and J is TRBJ1-1; D is possibly TRBD1 (6 bases). The germline V and J ends were trimmed by 1 base and 6 bases, with 15 bases remaining between them. The CDR3 has 15 amino acids. CDR1 SGHAT and CDR2 FQNNGV come from the germline V gene. CDR3 nucleotide sequence: TGTGCCAGCAGCTTAGTCCCAGGACAGACTTCTGAAGCTTTCTTT. As protein: CASSLVPGQTSEAFF.

This chain connects TRBV20-1 to TRBJ2-7, with TRBD1 identical over 9 bases. The germline CDR1 and CDR2 sequences are DFQATT and SNEGSKA (reference sequence). The CDR3 length is 14 residues. V gave up 3 bases and J gave up 5 bases; unmatched junction bases: 8. The CDR3 region is CSASGTGLRDEQYF. CDR3 coding DNA: TGCAGTGCTAGTGGGACAGGGTTAAGGGACGAGCAGTACTTC.

The rearrangement uses TRBV5-1 and TRBJ1-5; D is perhaps TRBD1 (6 bases). With 7 bases removed from V and 5 bases from J, the gap between germline ends came to 16 bases. The CDR3 is 14 amino acids. Germline lookup yields CDR1 SGHRS and CDR2 YFSETQ. DNA for the CDR3: TGCGCCAGCGCAAAGGGAGGGGGGGATCAGCCCCAGCATTTT. The encoded protein is CASAKGGGDQPQHF. Full variable domain (outside the CDR3, taken from reference TRBV5-1 and TRBJ1-5): KAGVTQTPRYLIKTRGQQVTLSCSPISGHRSVSWYQQTPGQGLQFLFEYFSETQRNKGNFPGRFSGRQFSNSRSEMNVSTLELGDSALYLCASAKGGGDQPQHFGDGTRLSIL.

The gene calls are TRBV5-1 and TRBJ2-5; 11 nucleotides match TRBD2. Germline CDR1 and CDR2: SGHRS and YFSETQ. CDR3 length equals 16 residues. V trimming: 2 bases; J trimming: 2 bases; junction bases outside the gene matches: 5. The CDR3: CASSFPGLAEQETQYF. CDR3 sequence (DNA): TGCGCCAGCAGCTTCCCGGGACTAGCGGAGCAAGAGACCCAGTACTTC.

This clone came up once. The J gene is TRBJ1-5, the V gene TRBV19, with 7 bases matching TRBD1. With 5 bases clipped from V and 5 bases from J, the junction kept 6 bases outside the gene matches. The length of the CDR3 is 14 residues. Per the germline V gene, CDR1 is LNHDA and CDR2 is SQIVND (reference sequence). The CDR3 reads CASSQGGRDQPQHF. CDR3 in DNA: TGTGCCAGTAGTCAGGGGGGTCGCGATCAGCCCCAGCATTTT. The full variable domain, completed using reference TRBV19 and TRBJ1-5, is DGGITQSPKYLFRKEGQNVTLSCEQNLNHDAMYWYRQDPGQGLRLIYYSQIVNDFQKGDIAEGYSVSREKKESFPLTVTSAQKNPTAFYLCASSQGGRDQPQHFGDGTRLSIL.

This clone was picked up one time. V is TRBV11-1 and J is TRBJ2-1, with TRBD2 matching over 11 bases. The length of the CDR3 is 15 residues. V trimming: 1 base; J trimming: 4 bases; junction bases outside the gene matches: 0. Germline CDR1 reads SGHAT; CDR2 reads FQDESV (reference sequence). CDR3 protein: CASSLGTSGYNEQFF. The CDR3 DNA is TGTGCCAGCAGCTTAGGGACTAGCGGGTACAATGAGCAGTTCTTC.

The chain is built from TRBV3-1 (or the pseudogene TRBV3-2) and TRBJ2-7, with D maybe TRBD2 (5 bases). This CDR3 comprises 16 residues. CDR1 and CDR2 (germline): LGHDT, YNNKEL (reference sequence). V was trimmed by 0 bases and J by 0 bases, leaving 12 bases between them. As DNA, the CDR3 is TGTGCCAGCAGCCAAGATCGGAGCGGCCGCTCCTACGAGCAGTACTTC. The encoded protein is CASSQDRSGRSYEQYF.

The V and J genes are TRBV27 and TRBJ1-1; maybe TRBD1 (6 bases). The CDR3 loop spans 18 amino acids. From germline, CDR1 is MNHEY and CDR2 SMNVEV (reference sequence). Trimming left V 6 bases short and J 1 base short, with 24 bases between. The CDR3 DNA is TGTGCCAGCAGCCCGAATCCCTACAGGGAGCTTGCGAACACTGAAGCTTTCTTT. Protein product: CASSPNPYRELANTEAFF.

The chain employs TRBV6-5 and TRBJ1-2, with 9 nucleotides matching TRBD1. This CDR3 is 15 amino acids long. Per germline, CDR1 MNHEY and CDR2 SVGAGI. Trimming cost V 0 bases and J 8 bases; bases outside gene matches: 7. The chain's CDR3 is CASSYSETGGDGYTF. The CDR3 bases are TGTGCCAGCAGTTACTCCGAGACAGGGGGTGACGGCTACACCTTC.

The chain employs TRBV7-2 and TRBJ1-1; no clear D gene. The CDR3 loop spans 14 amino acids. With 1 base removed from V and 1 base from J, the gap between germline ends came to 7 bases. Germline V gives CDR1 SGHTA, CDR2 FQGNSA. For the CDR3, the DNA is TGTGCCAGCAGCTTAGTTTCCGGGAACACTGAAGCTTTCTTT. Translating gives CASSLVSGNTEAFF.

This rearrangement joins TRBV7-2 to TRBJ1-1, with D uncertain. Trimming removed 5 bases at V and 2 bases at J, with 15 bases between. CDR3 length equals 15 residues. Germline-derived CDR1 and CDR2 are SGHTA and FQGNSA. The CDR3 nucleotides read TGTGCCAGCAGCCCTCTCGGGGTAGGCAACACTGAAGCTTTCTTT. Translation gives CASSPLGVGNTEAFF. Supplemented by reference TRBV7-2 and TRBJ1-1, the full variable domain reads GAGVSQSPSNKVTEKGKDVELRCDPISGHTALYWYRQSLGQGLEFLIYFQGNSAPDKSGLPSDRFSAERTGGSVSTLTIQRTQQEDSAVYLCASSPLGVGNTEAFFGQGTRLTVV.

The V and J genes are TRBV7-2 and TRBJ2-7, with TRBD1 matching over 7 bases. The trim removed 3 bases at V and 2 bases at J, leaving 4 bases unmatched. The germline V gene encodes CDR1 SGHTA and CDR2 FQGNSA. CDR3 length equals 14 residues. CDR3 DNA sequence: TGTGCCAGCAGCTTGGGACAGCTAACCTACGAGCAGTACTTC. Translating it yields CASSLGQLTYEQYF.

This clone was detected a few times. V and J are TRBV2 and TRBJ1-5, with D possibly matching TRBD1 (5 bases). Trimming removed 9 bases at V and 4 bases at J, with 16 bases between. Per germline, CDR1 SNHLY and CDR2 FYNNEI. CDR3 length equals 14 residues. The CDR3 nucleotides read TGTGCCAGTTCAGGGATGGGTGTAAATCAGCCCCAGCATTTT. Its protein product is CASSGMGVNQPQHF. Variable domain in full (rest from reference TRBV2 and TRBJ1-5): EPEVTQTPSHQVTQMGQEVILRCVPISNHLYFYWYRQILGQKVEFLVSFYNNEISEKSEIFDDQFSVERPDGSNFTLKIRSTKLEDSAMYFCASSGMGVNQPQHFGDGTRLSIL.

The chain is built from TRBV3-1 (or the pseudogene TRBV3-2) and TRBJ2-7, with a tentative D call TRBD1 (6 bases). CDR3 length: 16 amino acids. V lost 0 bases and J 2 bases, leaving 14 bases between the germline ends. Germline CDR1 reads LGHDT; CDR2 reads YNNKEL (reference sequence). The CDR3 spells CASSQDTGQIAYEQYF. The CDR3 DNA sequence: TGTGCCAGCAGCCAAGATACCGGACAGATAGCCTACGAGCAGTACTTC.

V is TRBV11-1 and J is TRBJ2-3, with D maybe TRBD2 (6 bases). V was trimmed by 6 bases and J by 0 bases, leaving 13 bases between them. Per germline, CDR1 SGHAT and CDR2 FQDESV (reference sequence). The CDR3 covers 15 residues. CDR3 residues: CASSSTGTSTDTQYF. Written as DNA, the CDR3 is TGTGCCAGCAGTTCCACCGGGACTAGCACAGATACGCAGTATTTT.

This clone appeared a single time. The CDR3, as DNA: TGTGCCAGCAGGGACAGGGGGCGCTCCGAGCAGTACTTC. This gives the protein CASRDRGRSEQYF. The chain has TRBV6-5 and TRBJ2-7, with 11 bases that match TRBD1. The germline V gene has CDR1 MNHEY and CDR2 SVGAGI. The CDR3 totals 13 residues. The ends lost 6 bases at V and 6 bases at J; junction bases unmatched: 4.